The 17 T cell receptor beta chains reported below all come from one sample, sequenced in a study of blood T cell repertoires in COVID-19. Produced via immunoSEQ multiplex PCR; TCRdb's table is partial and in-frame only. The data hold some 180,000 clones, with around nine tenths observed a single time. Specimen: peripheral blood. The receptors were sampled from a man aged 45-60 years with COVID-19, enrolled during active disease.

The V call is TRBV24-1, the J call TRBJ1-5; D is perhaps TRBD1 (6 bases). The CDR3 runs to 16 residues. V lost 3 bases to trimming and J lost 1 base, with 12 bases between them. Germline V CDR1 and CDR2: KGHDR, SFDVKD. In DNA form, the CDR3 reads TGTGCCACCAGTGATCCCCGGGACAACAGCAATCAGCCCCAGCATTTT. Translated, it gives CATSDPRDNSNQPQHF.

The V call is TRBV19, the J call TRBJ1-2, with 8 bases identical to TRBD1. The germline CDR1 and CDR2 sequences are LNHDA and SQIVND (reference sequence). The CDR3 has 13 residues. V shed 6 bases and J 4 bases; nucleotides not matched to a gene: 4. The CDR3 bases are TGTGCCAGTAGAACAGGGGGGACCTATGGCTACACCTTC. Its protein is CASRTGGTYGYTF.

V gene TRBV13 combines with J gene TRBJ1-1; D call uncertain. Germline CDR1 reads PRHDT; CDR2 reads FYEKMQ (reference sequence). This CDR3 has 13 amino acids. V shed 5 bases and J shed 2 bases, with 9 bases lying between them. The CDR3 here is CASSPDINTEAFF. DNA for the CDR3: TGTGCCAGCAGCCCTGACATTAACACTGAAGCTTTCTTT.

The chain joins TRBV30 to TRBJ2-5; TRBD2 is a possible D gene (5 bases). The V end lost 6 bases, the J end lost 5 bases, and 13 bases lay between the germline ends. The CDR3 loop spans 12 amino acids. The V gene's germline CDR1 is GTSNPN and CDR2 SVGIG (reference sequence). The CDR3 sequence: CACVRGLETQYF. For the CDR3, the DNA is TGTGCCTGCGTACGGGGATTGGAGACCCAGTACTTC.

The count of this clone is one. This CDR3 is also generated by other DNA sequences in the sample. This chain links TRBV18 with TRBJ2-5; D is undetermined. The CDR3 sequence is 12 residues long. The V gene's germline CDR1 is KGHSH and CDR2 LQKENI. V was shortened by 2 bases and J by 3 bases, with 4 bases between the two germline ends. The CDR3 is CASSPVEETQYF. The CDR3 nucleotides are TGTGCCAGCTCACCAGTCGAAGAGACCCAGTACTTC.

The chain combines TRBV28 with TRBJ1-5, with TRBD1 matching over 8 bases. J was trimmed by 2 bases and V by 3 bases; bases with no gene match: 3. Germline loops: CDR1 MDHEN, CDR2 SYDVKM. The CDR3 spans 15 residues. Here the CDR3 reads CASSFQGAGNQPQHF. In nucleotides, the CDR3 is TGTGCCAGCAGTTTTCAGGGGGCGGGCAATCAGCCCCAGCATTTT.

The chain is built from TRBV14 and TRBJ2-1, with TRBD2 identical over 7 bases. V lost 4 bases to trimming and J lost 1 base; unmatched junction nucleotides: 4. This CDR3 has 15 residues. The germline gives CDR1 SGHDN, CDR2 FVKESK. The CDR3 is CASSRGRGSYNEQFF. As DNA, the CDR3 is TGTGCCAGCAGCCGCGGGAGAGGGTCCTACAATGAGCAGTTCTTC.

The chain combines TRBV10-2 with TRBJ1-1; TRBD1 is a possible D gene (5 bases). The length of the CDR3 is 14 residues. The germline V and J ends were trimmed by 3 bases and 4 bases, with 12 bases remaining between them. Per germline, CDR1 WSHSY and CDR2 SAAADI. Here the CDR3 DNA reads TGCGCCAGCAGTGAACGGGCAGGGTCCACTGAAGCTTTCTTT. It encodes CASSERAGSTEAFF.

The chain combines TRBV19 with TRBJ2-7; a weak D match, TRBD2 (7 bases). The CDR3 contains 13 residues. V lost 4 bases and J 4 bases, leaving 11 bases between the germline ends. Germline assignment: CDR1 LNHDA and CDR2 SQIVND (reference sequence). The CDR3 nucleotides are TGTGCCAGTAGTAGGGGGGGCAGATACGAGCAGTACTTC. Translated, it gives CASSRGGRYEQYF. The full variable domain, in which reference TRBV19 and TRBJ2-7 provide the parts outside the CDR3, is DGGITQSPKYLFRKEGQNVTLSCEQNLNHDAMYWYRQDPGQGLRLIYYSQIVNDFQKGDIAEGYSVSREKKESFPLTVTSAQKNPTAFYLCASSRGGRYEQYFGPGTRLTVT.

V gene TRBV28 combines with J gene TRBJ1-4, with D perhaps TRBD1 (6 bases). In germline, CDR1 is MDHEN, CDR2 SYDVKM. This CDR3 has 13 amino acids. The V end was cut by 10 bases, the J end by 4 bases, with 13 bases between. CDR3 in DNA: TGTGCCACCACGGACAGCCTTAATGAAAAACTGTTTTTT. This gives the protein CATTDSLNEKLFF.

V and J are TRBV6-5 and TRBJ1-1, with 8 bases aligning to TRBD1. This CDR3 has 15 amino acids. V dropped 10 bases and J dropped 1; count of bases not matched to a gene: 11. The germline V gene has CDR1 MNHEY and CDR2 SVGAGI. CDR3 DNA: TGTGCCACCGGGCCAGGGGGCGTTAAGAACACTGAAGCTTTCTTT. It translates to CATGPGGVKNTEAFF.

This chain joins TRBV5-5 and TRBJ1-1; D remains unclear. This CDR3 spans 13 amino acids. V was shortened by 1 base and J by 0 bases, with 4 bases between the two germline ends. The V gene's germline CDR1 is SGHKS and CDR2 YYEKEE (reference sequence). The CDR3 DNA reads TGTGCCAGCAGCTTGAACATGAACACTGAAGCTTTCTTT. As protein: CASSLNMNTEAFF.

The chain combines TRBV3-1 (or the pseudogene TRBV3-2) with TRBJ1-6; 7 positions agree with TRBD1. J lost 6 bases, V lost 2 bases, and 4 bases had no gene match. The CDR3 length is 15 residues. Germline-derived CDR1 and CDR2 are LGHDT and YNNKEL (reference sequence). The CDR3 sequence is CASSQRQGSNSPLHF. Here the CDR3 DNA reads TGTGCCAGCAGCCAACGACAGGGATCTAATTCACCCCTCCACTTT.

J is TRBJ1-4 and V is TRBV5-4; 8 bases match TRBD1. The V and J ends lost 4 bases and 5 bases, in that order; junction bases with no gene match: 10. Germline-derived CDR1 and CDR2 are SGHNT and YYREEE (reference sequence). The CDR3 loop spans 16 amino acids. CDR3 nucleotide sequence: TGTGCCAGCAGCCCGGGGTCTAGGACAGGGAATGAAAAACTGTTTTTT. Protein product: CASSPGSRTGNEKLFF.

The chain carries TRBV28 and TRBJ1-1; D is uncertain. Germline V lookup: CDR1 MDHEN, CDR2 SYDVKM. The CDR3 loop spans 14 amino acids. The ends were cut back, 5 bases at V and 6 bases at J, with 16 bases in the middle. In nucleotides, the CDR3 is TGTGCCAGCAGTCCTGTGGGAGCAAACTCTGAAGCTTTCTTT. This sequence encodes CASSPVGANSEAFF. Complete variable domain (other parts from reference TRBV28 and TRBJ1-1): DVKVTQSSRYLVKRTGEKVFLECVQDMDHENMFWYRQDPGLGLRLIYFSYDVKMKEKGDIPEGYSVSREKKERFSLILESASTNQTSMYLCASSPVGANSEAFFGQGTRLTVV.

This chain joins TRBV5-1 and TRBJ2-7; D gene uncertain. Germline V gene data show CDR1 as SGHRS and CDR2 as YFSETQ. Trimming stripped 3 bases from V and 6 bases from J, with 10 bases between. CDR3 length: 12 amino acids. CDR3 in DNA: TGCGCCAGCAGCTGGCAGACGGGCGAGCAGTACTTC. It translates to CASSWQTGEQYF. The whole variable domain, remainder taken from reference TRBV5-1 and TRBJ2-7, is KAGVTQTPRYLIKTRGQQVTLSCSPISGHRSVSWYQQTPGQGLQFLFEYFSETQRNKGNFPGRFSGRQFSNSRSEMNVSTLELGDSALYLCASSWQTGEQYFGPGTRLTVT.

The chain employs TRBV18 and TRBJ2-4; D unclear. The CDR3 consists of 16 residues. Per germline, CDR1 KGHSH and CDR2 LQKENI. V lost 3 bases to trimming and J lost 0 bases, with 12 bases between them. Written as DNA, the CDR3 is TGTGCCAGCTCACCTGGGCTTAAGTTAGCCAAAAACATTCAGTACTTC. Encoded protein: CASSPGLKLAKNIQYF.